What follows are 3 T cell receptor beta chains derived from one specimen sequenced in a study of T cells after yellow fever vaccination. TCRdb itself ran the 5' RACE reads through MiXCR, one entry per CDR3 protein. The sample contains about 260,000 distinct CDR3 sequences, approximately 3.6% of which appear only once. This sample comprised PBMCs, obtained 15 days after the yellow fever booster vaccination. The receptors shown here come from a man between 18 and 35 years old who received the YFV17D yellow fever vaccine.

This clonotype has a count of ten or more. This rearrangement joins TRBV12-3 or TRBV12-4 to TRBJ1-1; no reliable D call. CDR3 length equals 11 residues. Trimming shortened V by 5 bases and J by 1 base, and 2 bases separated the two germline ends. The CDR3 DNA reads TGTGCCAGCAGTAGGAACACTGAAGCTTTCTTT. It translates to CASSRNTEAFF.

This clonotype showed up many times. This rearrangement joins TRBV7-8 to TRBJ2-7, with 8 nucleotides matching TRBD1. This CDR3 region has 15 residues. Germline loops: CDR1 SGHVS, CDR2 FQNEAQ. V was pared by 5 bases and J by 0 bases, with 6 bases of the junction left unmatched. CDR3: CASSPWTGRSYEQYF. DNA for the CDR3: TGTGCCAGCAGCCCGTGGACAGGGCGCTCCTACGAGCAGTACTTC.

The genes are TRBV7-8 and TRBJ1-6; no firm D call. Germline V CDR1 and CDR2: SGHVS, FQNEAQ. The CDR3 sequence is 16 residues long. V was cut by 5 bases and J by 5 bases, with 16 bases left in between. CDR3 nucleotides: TGTGCCAGCAGCCGTTATAGGGCTTTGGATAATTCACCCCTCCACTTT. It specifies CASSRYRALDNSPLHF.